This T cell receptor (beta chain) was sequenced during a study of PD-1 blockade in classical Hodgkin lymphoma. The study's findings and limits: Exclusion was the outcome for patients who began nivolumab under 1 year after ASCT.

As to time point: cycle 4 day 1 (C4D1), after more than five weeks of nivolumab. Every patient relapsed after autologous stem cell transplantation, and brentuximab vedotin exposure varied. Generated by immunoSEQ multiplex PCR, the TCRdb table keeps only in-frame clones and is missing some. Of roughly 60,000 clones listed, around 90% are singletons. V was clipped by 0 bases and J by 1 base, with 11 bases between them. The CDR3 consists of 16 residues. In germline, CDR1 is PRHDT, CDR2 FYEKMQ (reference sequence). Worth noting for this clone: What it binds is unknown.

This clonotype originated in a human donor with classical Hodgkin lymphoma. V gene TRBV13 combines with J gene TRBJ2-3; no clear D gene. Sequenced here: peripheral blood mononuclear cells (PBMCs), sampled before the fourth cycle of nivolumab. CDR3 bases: TGTGCCAGCAGCTTAGGCCAGAGTTGGGGCACAGATACGCAGTATTTT. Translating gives CASSLGQSWGTDTQYF. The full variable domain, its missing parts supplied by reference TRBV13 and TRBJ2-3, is AAGVIQSPRHLIKEKRETATLKCYPIPRHDTVYWYQQGPGQDPQFLISFYEKMQSDKGSIPDRFSAQQFSDYHSELNMSSLELGDSALYFCASSLGQSWGTDTQYFGPGTRLTVL.